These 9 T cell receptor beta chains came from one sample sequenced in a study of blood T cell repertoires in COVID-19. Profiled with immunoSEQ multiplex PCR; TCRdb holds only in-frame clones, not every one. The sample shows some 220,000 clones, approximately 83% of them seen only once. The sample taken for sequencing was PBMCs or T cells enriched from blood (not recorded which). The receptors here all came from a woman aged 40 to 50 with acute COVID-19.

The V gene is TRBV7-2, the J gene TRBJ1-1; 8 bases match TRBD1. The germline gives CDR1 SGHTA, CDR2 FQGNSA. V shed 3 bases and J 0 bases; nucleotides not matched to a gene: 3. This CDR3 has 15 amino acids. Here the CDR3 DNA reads TGTGCCAGCAGCTTCCGACAGGGGATGAACACTGAAGCTTTCTTT. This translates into CASSFRQGMNTEAFF. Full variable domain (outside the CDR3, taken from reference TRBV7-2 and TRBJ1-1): GAGVSQSPSNKVTEKGKDVELRCDPISGHTALYWYRQSLGQGLEFLIYFQGNSAPDKSGLPSDRFSAERTGGSVSTLTIQRTQQEDSAVYLCASSFRQGMNTEAFFGQGTRLTVV.

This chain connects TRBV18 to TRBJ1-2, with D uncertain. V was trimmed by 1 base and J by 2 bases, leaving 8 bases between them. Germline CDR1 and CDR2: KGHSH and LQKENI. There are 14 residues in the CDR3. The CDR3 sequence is CASSPRTGNYGYTF. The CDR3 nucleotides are TGTGCCAGCTCACCACGGACGGGGAACTATGGCTACACCTTC.

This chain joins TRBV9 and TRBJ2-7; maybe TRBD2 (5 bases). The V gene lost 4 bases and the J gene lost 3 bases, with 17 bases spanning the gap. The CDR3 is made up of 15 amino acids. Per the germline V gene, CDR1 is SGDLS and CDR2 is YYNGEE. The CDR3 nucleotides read TGTGCCAGCAGCTTCGGGCCCGGGGTCCACTACGAGCAGTACTTC. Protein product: CASSFGPGVHYEQYF.

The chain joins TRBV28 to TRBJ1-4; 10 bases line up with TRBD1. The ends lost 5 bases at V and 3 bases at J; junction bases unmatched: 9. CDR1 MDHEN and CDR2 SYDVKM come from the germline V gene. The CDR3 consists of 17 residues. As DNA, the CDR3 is TGTGCCAGCAGTGCACCGGGACAGGGGAGAGCTAATGAAAAACTGTTTTTT. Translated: CASSAPGQGRANEKLFF.

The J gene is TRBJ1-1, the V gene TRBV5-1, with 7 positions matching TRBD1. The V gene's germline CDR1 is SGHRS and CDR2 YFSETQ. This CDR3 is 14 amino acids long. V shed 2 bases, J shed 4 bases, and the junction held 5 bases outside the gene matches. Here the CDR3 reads CASSFNTGATEAFF. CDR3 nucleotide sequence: TGCGCCAGCAGCTTCAATACAGGGGCCACTGAAGCTTTCTTT.

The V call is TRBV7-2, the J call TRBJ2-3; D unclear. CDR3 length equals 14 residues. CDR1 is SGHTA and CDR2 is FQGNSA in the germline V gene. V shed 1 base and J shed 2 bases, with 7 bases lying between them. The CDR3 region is CASSLELTTDTQYF. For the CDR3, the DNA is TGTGCCAGCAGCTTAGAACTCACCACAGATACGCAGTATTTT.

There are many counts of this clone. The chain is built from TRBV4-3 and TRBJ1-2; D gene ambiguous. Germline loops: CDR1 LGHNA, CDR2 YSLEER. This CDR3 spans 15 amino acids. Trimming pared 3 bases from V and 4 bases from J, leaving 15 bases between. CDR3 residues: CASSQEKTDFYGYTF. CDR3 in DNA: TGCGCCAGCAGCCAGGAGAAGACGGATTTCTATGGCTACACCTTC.

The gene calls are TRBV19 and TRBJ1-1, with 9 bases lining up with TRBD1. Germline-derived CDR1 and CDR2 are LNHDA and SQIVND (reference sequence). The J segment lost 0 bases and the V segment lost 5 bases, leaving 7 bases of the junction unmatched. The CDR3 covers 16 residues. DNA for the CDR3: TGTGCCAGTAGTCCTGGACAGGGGACCTTGAACACTGAAGCTTTCTTT. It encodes CASSPGQGTLNTEAFF.

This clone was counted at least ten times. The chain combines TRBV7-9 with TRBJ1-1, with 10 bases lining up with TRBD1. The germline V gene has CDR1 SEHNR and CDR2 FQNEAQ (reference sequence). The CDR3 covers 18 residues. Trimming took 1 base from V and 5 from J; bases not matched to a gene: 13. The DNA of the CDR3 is TGTGCCAGCAGCTTAGAGACAGGGGGCTCAAAACGGGATACTGAAGCTTTCTTT. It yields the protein CASSLETGGSKRDTEAFF. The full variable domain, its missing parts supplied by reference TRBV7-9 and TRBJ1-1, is DTGVSQNPRHKITKRGQNVTFRCDPISEHNRLYWYRQTLGQGPEFLTYFQNEAQLEKSRLLSDRFSAERPKGSFSTLEIQRTEQGDSAMYLCASSLETGGSKRDTEAFFGQGTRLTVV.